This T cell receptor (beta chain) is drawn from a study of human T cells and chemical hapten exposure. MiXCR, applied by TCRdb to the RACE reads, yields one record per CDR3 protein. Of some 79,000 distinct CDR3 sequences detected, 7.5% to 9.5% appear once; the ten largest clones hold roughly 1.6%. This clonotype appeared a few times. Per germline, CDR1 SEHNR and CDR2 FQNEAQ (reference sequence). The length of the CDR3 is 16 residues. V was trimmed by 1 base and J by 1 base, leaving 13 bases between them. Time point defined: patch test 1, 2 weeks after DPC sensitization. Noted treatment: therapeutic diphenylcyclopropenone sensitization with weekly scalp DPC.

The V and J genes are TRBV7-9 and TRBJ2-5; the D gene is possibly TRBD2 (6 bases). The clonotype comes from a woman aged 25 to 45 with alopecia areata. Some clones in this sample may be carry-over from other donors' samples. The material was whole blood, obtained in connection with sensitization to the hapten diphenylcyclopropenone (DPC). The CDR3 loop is CASSLGNSGPQETQYF. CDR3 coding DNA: TGTGCCAGCAGCTTAGGGAATAGCGGCCCCCAAGAGACCCAGTACTTC. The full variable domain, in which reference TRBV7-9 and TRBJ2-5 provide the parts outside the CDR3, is DTGVSQNPRHKITKRGQNVTFRCDPISEHNRLYWYRQTLGQGPEFLTYFQNEAQLEKSRLLSDRFSAERPKGSFSTLEIQRTEQGDSAMYLCASSLGNSGPQETQYFGPGTRLLVL.